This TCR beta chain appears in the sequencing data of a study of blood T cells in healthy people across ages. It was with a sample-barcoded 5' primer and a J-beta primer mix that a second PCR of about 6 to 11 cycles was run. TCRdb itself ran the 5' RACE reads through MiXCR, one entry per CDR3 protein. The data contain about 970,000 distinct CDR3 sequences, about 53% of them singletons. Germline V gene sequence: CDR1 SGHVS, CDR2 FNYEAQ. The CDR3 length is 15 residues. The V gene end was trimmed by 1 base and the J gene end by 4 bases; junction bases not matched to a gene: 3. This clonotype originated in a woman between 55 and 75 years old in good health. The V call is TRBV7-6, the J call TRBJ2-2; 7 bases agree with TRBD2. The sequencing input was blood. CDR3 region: CASSLDPSGTGELFF. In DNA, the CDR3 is TGTGCCAGCAGCTTAGATCCTAGCGGCACCGGGGAGCTGTTTTTT. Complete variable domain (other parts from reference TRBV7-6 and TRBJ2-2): GAGVSQSPRYKVTKRGQDVALRCDPISGHVSLYWYRQALGQGPEFLTYFNYEAQQDKSGLPNDRFSAERPEGSISTLTIQRTEQRDSAMYRCASSLDPSGTGELFFGEGSRLTVL.